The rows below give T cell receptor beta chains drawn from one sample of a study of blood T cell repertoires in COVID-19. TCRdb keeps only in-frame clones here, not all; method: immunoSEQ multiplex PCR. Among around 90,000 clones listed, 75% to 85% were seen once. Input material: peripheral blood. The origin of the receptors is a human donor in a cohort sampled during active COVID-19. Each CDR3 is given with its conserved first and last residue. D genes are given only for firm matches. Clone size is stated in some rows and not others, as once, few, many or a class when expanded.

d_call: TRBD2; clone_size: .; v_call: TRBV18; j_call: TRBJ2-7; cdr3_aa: CASSKSGSIDEQYF; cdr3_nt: TGTGCCAGCTCAAAGAGCGGGAGTATCGACGAGCAGTACTTC
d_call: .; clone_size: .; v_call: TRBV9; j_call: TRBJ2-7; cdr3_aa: CASSPQGLYEQYF; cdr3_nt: TGTGCCAGCAGCCCTCAGGGTCTCTACGAGCAGTACTTC
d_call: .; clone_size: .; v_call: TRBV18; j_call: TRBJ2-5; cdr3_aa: CASSRNTIPGNREETQYF; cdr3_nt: TGTGCCAGCTCACGCAACACGATCCCCGGGAACAGGGAAGAGACCCAGTACTTC
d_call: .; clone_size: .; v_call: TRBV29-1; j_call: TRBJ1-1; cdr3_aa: CSGRVGGVTEAFF; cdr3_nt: TGCAGCGGGCGTGTAGGGGGGGTGACTGAAGCTTTCTTT
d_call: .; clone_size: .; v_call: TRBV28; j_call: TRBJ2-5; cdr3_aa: CASSDGVRETQYF; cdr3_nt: TGTGCCAGCAGTGACGGAGTTAGAGAGACCCAGTACTTC
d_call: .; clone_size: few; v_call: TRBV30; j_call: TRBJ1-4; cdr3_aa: CAWSVSFELFF; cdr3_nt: TGTGCCTGGAGTGTATCTTTTGAACTGTTTTTT
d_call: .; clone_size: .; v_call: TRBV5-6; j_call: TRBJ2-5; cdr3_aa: CASSLGLAGTQYF; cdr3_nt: TGTGCCAGCAGCTTGGGTCTAGCTGGGACCCAGTACTTC
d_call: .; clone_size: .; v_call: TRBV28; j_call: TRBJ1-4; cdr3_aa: CASSSINEKLFF; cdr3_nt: TGTGCCAGCAGTTCCATCAATGAAAAACTGTTTTTT
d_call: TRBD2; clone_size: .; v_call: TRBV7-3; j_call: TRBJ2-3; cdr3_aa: CASSPSGTDTQYF; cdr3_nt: TGTGCCAGCAGCCCAAGCGGGACTGATACGCAGTATTTT
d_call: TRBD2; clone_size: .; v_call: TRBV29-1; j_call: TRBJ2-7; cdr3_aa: CSVSSGFPYEQYF; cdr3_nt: TGCAGCGTTTCTAGCGGGTTCCCCTACGAGCAGTACTTC
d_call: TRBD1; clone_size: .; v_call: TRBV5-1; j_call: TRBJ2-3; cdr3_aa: CASSLRGRTDTQYF; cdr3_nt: TGCGCCAGCAGCCTCAGGGGGCGCACAGATACGCAGTATTTT
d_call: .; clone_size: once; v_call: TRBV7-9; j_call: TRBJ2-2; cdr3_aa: CASSHRRDGELFF; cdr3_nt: TGTGCCAGCAGCCACCGTCGGGACGGGGAGCTGTTTTTT
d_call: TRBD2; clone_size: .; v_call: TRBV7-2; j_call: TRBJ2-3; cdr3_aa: CASSLTTSGSGTDTQYF; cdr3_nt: TGTGCCAGCAGCTTAACGACTAGCGGGAGTGGGACAGATACGCAGTATTTT
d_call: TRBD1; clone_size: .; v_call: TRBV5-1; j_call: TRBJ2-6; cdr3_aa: CASSLDRGAFSGANVLTF; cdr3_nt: TGCGCCAGCAGCTTGGACAGGGGCGCATTCTCTGGGGCCAACGTCCTGACTTTC
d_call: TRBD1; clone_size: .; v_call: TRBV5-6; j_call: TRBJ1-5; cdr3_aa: CASSLGGTGEGWAQHF; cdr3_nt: TGTGCCAGCAGCTTGGGCGGGACAGGGGAGGGTTGGGCCCAGCATTTT
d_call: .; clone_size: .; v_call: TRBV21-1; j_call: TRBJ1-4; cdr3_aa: CASSKARQGREKLFF; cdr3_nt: TGTGCCAGCAGCAAAGCGCGTCAGGGTAGGGAAAAACTGTTTTTT
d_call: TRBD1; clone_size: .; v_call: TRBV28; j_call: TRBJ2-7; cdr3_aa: CASSLDRAYEQYF; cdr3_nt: TGTGCCAGCAGTTTGGACAGGGCCTACGAGCAGTACTTC
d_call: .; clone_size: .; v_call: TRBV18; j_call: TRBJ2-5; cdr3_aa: CASSSEQGGQETQYF; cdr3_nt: TGTGCCAGCTCATCTGAACAGGGCGGGCAAGAGACCCAGTACTTC
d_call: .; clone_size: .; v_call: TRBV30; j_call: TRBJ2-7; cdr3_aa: CAWSPPGLFPSYEQYF; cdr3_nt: TGTGCCTGGAGTCCCCCGGGACTCTTCCCTTCCTACGAGCAGTACTTC
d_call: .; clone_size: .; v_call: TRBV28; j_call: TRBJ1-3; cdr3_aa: CASSFRKPSGNTIYF; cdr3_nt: TGTGCCAGCAGTTTCAGGAAGCCCTCTGGAAACACCATATATTTT
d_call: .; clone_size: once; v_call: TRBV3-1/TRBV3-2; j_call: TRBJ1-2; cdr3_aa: CASSQVEERGYTF; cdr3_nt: TGTGCCAGCAGCCAAGTAGAAGAGAGAGGCTACACCTTC
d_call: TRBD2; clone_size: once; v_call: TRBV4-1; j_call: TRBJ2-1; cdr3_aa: CASSQLAGDWNEQFF; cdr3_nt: TGCGCCAGCAGCCAACTAGCGGGAGACTGGAATGAGCAGTTCTTC
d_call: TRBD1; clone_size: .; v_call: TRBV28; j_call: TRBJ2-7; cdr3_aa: CASSRGQVGEQYF; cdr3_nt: TGTGCCAGCAGTCGGGGACAGGTAGGCGAGCAGTACTTC
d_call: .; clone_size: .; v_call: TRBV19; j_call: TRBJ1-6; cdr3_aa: CASRGGRNFNSPLHF; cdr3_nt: TGTGCCAGTAGAGGGGGACGGAATTTTAATTCACCCCTCCACTTT